This T cell receptor (beta chain) was sequenced for a study of Graves' ophthalmopathy and Graves' hyperthyroidism. The study amplified TCR beta CDR3 regions using RNA transcripts. Investigators did first-round RT-PCR with HTBI primers, then second-round multiplex PCR. TCRdb fed the multiplex PCR reads into MiXCR, producing one record per CDR3 protein. Of 35,000 to 45,000 distinct CDR3 sequences in the sample, about 50% were seen once. In its sample, this clonotype was seen once. Germline V gene lookup returns CDR1 SEHNR and CDR2 FQNEAQ (reference sequence). The CDR3 totals 13 residues. V was pared by 7 bases and J by 5 bases, with 11 bases between.

The source is an adult woman with stable Graves' hyperthyroidism. This chain uses TRBV7-9 with TRBJ2-2; the D is unclear. Sequencing was done on a sample of peripheral blood. The CDR3 loop is CASTPWVTGELFF. CDR3 sequence (DNA): TGTGCCAGCACCCCATGGGTTACCGGGGAGCTGTTTTTT.